This entry lists 19 T cell receptor beta chains sequenced from one sample in a study of T cells after yellow fever vaccination. Using its own MiXCR run on the 5' RACE reads, TCRdb lists one record per CDR3 protein. The sample holds nearly 350,000 distinct CDR3 sequences, about 8.3% seen once. This specimen was PBMCs, taken roughly 45 days after the first yellow fever vaccination. The receptors stem from a man aged 18 to 30 who received the YFV17D yellow fever vaccine.

V and J are TRBV20-1 and TRBJ2-1, with TRBD2 identical over 8 bases. This CDR3 region has 15 residues. Germline values: CDR1 DFQATT, CDR2 SNEGSKA (reference sequence). The ends lost 3 bases at V and 1 base at J; junction bases unmatched: 5. This chain's CDR3 is CSARSSGGSYNEQFF. CDR3 bases: TGCAGTGCTAGGTCCAGCGGGGGTTCCTACAATGAGCAGTTCTTC.

The chain employs TRBV2 and TRBJ1-5; D is possibly TRBD1 (5 bases). The germline V gene has CDR1 SNHLY and CDR2 FYNNEI. The CDR3 has 13 amino acids. V dropped 6 bases and J dropped 7 bases, with 13 bases sitting between them. The CDR3 bases are TGTGCCAGCAGCAGGGTGGAGGAGCAGCCCCAGCATTTT. It is translated as CASSRVEEQPQHF. The full variable domain, its missing parts supplied by reference TRBV2 and TRBJ1-5, is EPEVTQTPSHQVTQMGQEVILRCVPISNHLYFYWYRQILGQKVEFLVSFYNNEISEKSEIFDDQFSVERPDGSNFTLKIRSTKLEDSAMYFCASSRVEEQPQHFGDGTRLSIL.

This clonotype was seen a handful of times. The rearrangement uses TRBV3-1 and TRBJ2-3, with D perhaps matching TRBD2 (7 bases). CDR1 LGHDT and CDR2 YNNKEL come from the germline V gene (reference sequence). The CDR3 is made up of 16 amino acids. V gave up 4 bases and J gave up 5 bases, with 19 bases separating them. The CDR3 loop reads CASSPLVGGPGDTQYF. In DNA form, the CDR3 reads TGTGCCAGCAGCCCCTTGGTGGGGGGGCCTGGAGATACGCAGTATTTT.

This clonotype was counted only a few times. V usage is TRBV5-1 and J usage is TRBJ2-1; D unclear. Germline V lookup: CDR1 SGHRS, CDR2 YFSETQ. V lost 4 bases to trimming and J lost 0 bases, with 14 bases between them. The CDR3 is 16 residues long. CDR3 nucleotide sequence: TGCGCCAGCAGCCCCGGACCAGCAAGCTCCTACAATGAGCAGTTCTTC. The encoded protein is CASSPGPASSYNEQFF.

This clonotype was detected many times. Here the CDR3 DNA reads TGTGCCAGCAGCCCCTTAGGGGGAATAAATGAAAAACTGTTTTTT. It codes for CASSPLGGINEKLFF. The rearrangement links TRBV7-9 to TRBJ1-4; D perhaps matches TRBD1 (6 bases). Germline V gene data show CDR1 as SEHNR and CDR2 as FQNEAQ (reference sequence). This CDR3 is 15 amino acids long. V was shortened by 5 bases and J by 5 bases, with 15 bases between the two germline ends.

This clonotype was counted at least ten times. The chain combines TRBV5-1 with TRBJ2-7; D assignment may be TRBD1 or TRBD2 (5 bases each). This CDR3 spans 13 amino acids. The V gene's germline CDR1 is SGHRS and CDR2 YFSETQ. The ends were cut back, 4 bases at V and 2 bases at J, with 10 bases in the middle. The CDR3 reads CASSVQEAYEQYV. CDR3 sequence (DNA): TGCGCCAGCAGCGTACAGGAGGCCTACGAGCAGTACGTC.

In this sample, this clonotype turned up many times. The chain recombines TRBV10-3 with TRBJ2-3, with TRBD2 matching over 14 bases. The CDR3 is made up of 17 amino acids. Unmatched junction bases numbered 12, after V lost 10 bases and J lost 3 bases. Germline V gene lookup returns CDR1 ENHRY and CDR2 SYGVKD. The CDR3, as DNA: TGTGCCACCGATAATGGACTAGCGGGGGGTTGGACAGATACGCAGTATTTT. This codes for CATDNGLAGGWTDTQYF.

This clonotype has at least ten counts. The rearrangement joins TRBV5-1 to TRBJ2-5; 10 bases fit TRBD1. Per the germline V gene, CDR1 is SGHRS and CDR2 is YFSETQ. CDR3 size: 14 residues. With V trimmed by 3 bases and J by 5 bases, 4 bases remained unmatched. CDR3 sequence: CASSSRTGGETQYF. The CDR3 bases are TGCGCCAGCAGCTCAAGGACAGGGGGGGAGACCCAGTACTTC. The full variable domain, completed using reference TRBV5-1 and TRBJ2-5, is KAGVTQTPRYLIKTRGQQVTLSCSPISGHRSVSWYQQTPGQGLQFLFEYFSETQRNKGNFPGRFSGRQFSNSRSEMNVSTLELGDSALYLCASSSRTGGETQYFGPGTRLLVL.

CDR3 nucleotides: TGTGCCAGCAGCTTAGTCTGGGGGGCCTCGGGGGCCAAAAACATTCAGTACTTC. This sequence encodes CASSLVWGASGAKNIQYF. The genes are TRBV11-2 and TRBJ2-4; D may be TRBD1 or TRBD2 (6 bases each). V was cut by 1 base and J by 1 base, with 17 bases left in between. From germline, CDR1 is SGHAT and CDR2 FQNNGV. The CDR3 covers 18 residues.

This clonotype was picked up a small number of times. The J gene is TRBJ1-1, the V gene TRBV18; 7 positions agree with TRBD1. Unmatched junction bases numbered 8, after V lost 4 bases and J lost 3 bases. CDR1 KGHSH and CDR2 LQKENI come from the germline V gene. This CDR3 is 15 amino acids long. The CDR3 coding sequence is TGTGCCAGCTCACACACAGGGGAAATGGACACTGAAGCTTTCTTT. This translates into CASSHTGEMDTEAFF.

The chain recombines TRBV15 with TRBJ1-1; unclear D gene. Germline values: CDR1 LNHNV, CDR2 YYDKDF (reference sequence). The V end lost 1 base, the J end lost 7 bases, and 4 bases lay between the germline ends. The CDR3 contains 11 residues. The CDR3 protein is CATSRVFEAFF. The CDR3 bases are TGTGCCACCAGCAGAGTTTTTGAAGCTTTCTTT.

This chain joins TRBV5-4 and TRBJ2-3, with TRBD2 matching 11 bases. Germline V gives CDR1 SGHNT, CDR2 YYREEE (reference sequence). The CDR3 covers 17 residues. The ends lost 0 bases at V and 0 bases at J; junction bases unmatched: 3. CDR3 DNA: TGTGCCAGCAGCTTGGTTCTAGCGGGGGGAAGCACAGATACGCAGTATTTT. Translation gives CASSLVLAGGSTDTQYF.

This clonotype showed up just a few times. The chain couples TRBV5-1 to TRBJ2-5, with TRBD2 identical over 12 bases. The V and J ends lost 0 bases and 3 bases, in that order; junction bases with no gene match: 9. This CDR3 comprises 18 residues. Looked up from germline, CDR1 is SGHRS and CDR2 is YFSETQ. The CDR3, as DNA: TGCGCCAGCAGCTTGGACCTTCCGGCTAGCGGGGGGGAAGAGACCCAGTACTTC. It codes for CASSLDLPASGGEETQYF.

This clonotype was observed a few times. This chain connects TRBV11-2 to TRBJ2-7, with D possibly matching TRBD2 (6 bases). Between the trimmed V and J ends, which lost 5 bases and 5 bases, there was a span of 22 bases. The CDR3 covers 16 residues. In germline, CDR1 is SGHAT, CDR2 FQNNGV. CDR3 DNA sequence: TGTGCCAGCAGCCATATACGACACGGGGGTCCTCACGAGCAGTACTTC. Translated, it gives CASSHIRHGGPHEQYF.

This clonotype was detected ten times or more. The chain carries TRBV5-1 and TRBJ1-6; D gene uncertain. The CDR3 covers 14 residues. Germline V gene sequence: CDR1 SGHRS, CDR2 YFSETQ. V was clipped by 1 base and J by 6 bases, with 8 bases between them. CDR3: CASSLQPSNSPLHF. CDR3 nucleotide sequence: TGCGCCAGCAGCTTGCAACCCTCTAATTCACCCCTCCACTTT.

The chain couples TRBV27 to TRBJ2-1; 9 positions agree with TRBD2. The CDR3 covers 17 residues. After removal of 5 bases from V and 2 bases from J, the junction contained 10 bases not matched to a gene. CDR1 is MNHEY, CDR2 SMNVEV, per germline (reference sequence). The DNA for the CDR3 is TGTGCCAGCAGTAGTAACCTGGGACTAGCAACCTACAATGAGCAGTTCTTC. This sequence encodes CASSSNLGLATYNEQFF.

This clonotype was seen a handful of times. The gene calls are TRBV21-1 and TRBJ1-6; the D call TRBD1 from the table was never checked on the DNA. TRBV21-1 is a documented pseudogene. The CDR3 consists of 18 residues. CDR3 sequence: CASSTIGTDSSYNSPLHF. The CDR3 region has the DNA TGTGCCAGCAGCACAATAGGGACCGATAGCTCCTATAATTCACCCCTCCACTTT.

The table lists this clonotype with a few counts. The chain carries TRBV29-1 and TRBJ2-3, with TRBD2 matching over 14 bases. V shed 6 bases, J shed 0 bases, and the junction held 8 bases outside the gene matches. Looked up from germline, CDR1 is SQVTM and CDR2 is ANQGSEA. The CDR3 covers 17 residues. CDR3 region: CSVVGLAGGSSTDTQYF. CDR3 DNA sequence: TGCAGCGTCGTAGGACTAGCGGGGGGCTCTAGCACAGATACGCAGTATTTT.

This clonotype was recorded at least ten times. The chain joins TRBV6-1 to TRBJ2-3, with 7 bases lining up with TRBD1. V lost 6 bases to trimming and J lost 2 bases; unmatched junction nucleotides: 5. From germline, CDR1 is MNHNS and CDR2 SASEGT. The CDR3 is 14 residues long. CDR3 coding DNA: TGTGCCAGCAGGAGACAGGGAGTCACAGATACGCAGTATTTT. It is translated as CASRRQGVTDTQYF.